The present T cell receptor (beta chain) was sequenced within a study of control samples from healthy donors and cancer patients. V dropped 4 bases and J dropped 3 bases, with 10 bases sitting between them. The CDR3 spans 13 residues. Assay: immunoSEQ multiplex PCR; the TCRdb copy retains only in-frame clones and omits some. This sample has 150,000 to 200,000 clones; 88% occur once, and the top ten carry around 5.1%. This sequence originates from a woman in her 30s in good health. The sequencing sample was made of blood. The rearrangement uses TRBV12-3 or TRBV12-4 and TRBJ2-7; D not resolved. The CDR3 region is CASSSPSFYEQYF. The CDR3 DNA is TGTGCCAGCAGTTCCCCCTCCTTCTACGAGCAGTACTTC.